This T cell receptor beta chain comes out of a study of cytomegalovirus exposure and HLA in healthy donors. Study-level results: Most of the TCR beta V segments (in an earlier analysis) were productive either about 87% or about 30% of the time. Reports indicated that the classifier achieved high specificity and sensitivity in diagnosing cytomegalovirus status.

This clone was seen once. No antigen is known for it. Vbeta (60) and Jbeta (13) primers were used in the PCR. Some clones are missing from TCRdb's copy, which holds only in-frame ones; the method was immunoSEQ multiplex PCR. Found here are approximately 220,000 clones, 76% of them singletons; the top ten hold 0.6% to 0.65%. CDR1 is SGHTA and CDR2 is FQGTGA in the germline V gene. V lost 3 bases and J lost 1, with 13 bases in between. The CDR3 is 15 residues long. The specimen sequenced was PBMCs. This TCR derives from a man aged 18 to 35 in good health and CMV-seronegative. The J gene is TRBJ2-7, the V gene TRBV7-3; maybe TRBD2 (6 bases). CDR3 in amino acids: CASSLTLAGSYEQYF. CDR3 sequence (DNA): TGTGCCAGCAGCTTGACTCTGGCGGGATCCTACGAGCAGTACTTC.